The sequence of this TCR beta chain was determined in a study of blood T cells in healthy people across ages. Study-level background: About one barcoded beta molecule per two T cells was captured by template switching.

This CDR3 is 15 amino acids long. CDR1 is SGHTA and CDR2 is FQGNSA in the germline V gene. Trimming removed 1 base from V and 4 bases from J; junction bases left unmatched: 3. Notes on this clonotype: What it binds is not known.

For the second PCR, which ran for 7 to 11 cycles, a sample-barcoded 5' primer and a J-beta primer mix were used. TCRdb used MiXCR to reprocess the 5' RACE reads, holding one entry per CDR3 protein. The sample yields about 1.8 million distinct CDR3 sequences, less than 50% seen once. Study-level results: Long-lived donors had more naive CD4+ cells and higher diversity than aged donors.

J is TRBJ2-3 and V is TRBV7-2; 9 bases agree with TRBD2. Sequencing was carried out using blood. This TCR derives from a woman between 35 and 50 years old in good health. CDR3 sequence reads: CASSLGLAVADTQYF. The CDR3 DNA reads as TGTGCCAGCAGCTTAGGACTAGCGGTGGCAGATACGCAGTATTTT. The entire variable domain, with the rest obtained from reference TRBV7-2 and TRBJ2-3, is as follows: GAGVSQSPSNKVTEKGKDVELRCDPISGHTALYWYRQSLGQGLEFLIYFQGNSAPDKSGLPSDRFSAERTGGSVSTLTIQRTQQEDSAVYLCASSLGLAVADTQYFGPGTRLTVL.